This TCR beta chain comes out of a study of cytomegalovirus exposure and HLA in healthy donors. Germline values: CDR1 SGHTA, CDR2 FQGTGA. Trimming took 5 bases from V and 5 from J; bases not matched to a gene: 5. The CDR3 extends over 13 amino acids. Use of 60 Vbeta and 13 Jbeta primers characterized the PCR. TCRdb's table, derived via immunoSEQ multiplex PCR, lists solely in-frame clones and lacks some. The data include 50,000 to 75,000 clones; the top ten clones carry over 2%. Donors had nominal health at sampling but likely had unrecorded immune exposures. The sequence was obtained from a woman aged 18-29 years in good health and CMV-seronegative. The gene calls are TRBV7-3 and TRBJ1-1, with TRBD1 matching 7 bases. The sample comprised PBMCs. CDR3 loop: CASSQTGRTEAFF. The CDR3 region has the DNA TGTGCCAGCAGCCAGACAGGGAGGACTGAAGCTTTCTTT. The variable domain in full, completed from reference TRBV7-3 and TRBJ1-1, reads GAGVSQTPSNKVTEKGKYVELRCDPISGHTALYWYRQSLGQGPEFLIYFQGTGAADDSGLPNDRFFAVRPEGSVSTLKIQRTERGDSAVYLCASSQTGRTEAFFGQGTRLTVV.